This record concerns one T cell receptor beta chain sequence. These data come from a study of blood T cell repertoires in COVID-19. Study overall: Nucleic acid was either cDNA or gDNA, and it came from T cells, B-cell-depleted T cells, or PBMCs.

The CDR3 is made up of 15 amino acids. Germline CDR1 is LNHDA and CDR2 is SQIVND (reference sequence). Trimming took off 6 bases at V and 2 bases at J, with 15 bases between the two ends. Profiling relied on immunoSEQ multiplex PCR, and the TCRdb table lists in-frame clones only, not all of them. This table holds around 140,000 clones, less than 90% found once. The clonotype originates from a man aged 30 to 39 with COVID-19, enrolled during active disease. V and J are TRBV19 and TRBJ2-3, with TRBD2 as a possible D gene (5 bases). The sequenced sample was peripheral blood. CDR3 sequence reads: CASRKDGLHTDTQYF. The CDR3 region has the DNA TGTGCCAGTAGAAAAGACGGACTGCACACAGATACGCAGTATTTT. The whole variable domain, filled in from reference TRBV19 and TRBJ2-3, reads DGGITQSPKYLFRKEGQNVTLSCEQNLNHDAMYWYRQDPGQGLRLIYYSQIVNDFQKGDIAEGYSVSREKKESFPLTVTSAQKNPTAFYLCASRKDGLHTDTQYFGPGTRLTVL.